The rows below give T cell receptor beta chains drawn from one sample of a study of metastatic and nonmetastatic thyroid tumors. TCRdb re-called the PCR reads via MiXCR. The table lists 45,000 or so clones, roughly 4% of them singletons. Sequencing input: blood. These receptors all stem from a female donor with papillary thyroid cancer or a benign thyroid nodule (not recorded which). Some clones in this sample may be carry-over from other donors' samples. Each CDR3 is given with its conserved first and last residue. D genes are given only for firm matches. Size is stated for part of the rows, as once, few or many counts, or as a class when the clone is expanded.

CDR3 protein: CASSLGGQSGEQFF; CDR3 DNA: TGTGCCAGCAGTTTGGGGGGACAGTCGGGTGAGCAGTTCTTC; clone size: many; CDR3 length: 14; D gene: .; V gene: TRBV12-3/TRBV12-4; J gene: TRBJ2-1
CDR3 protein: CSVESQNSGANVLTF; CDR3 DNA: TGCAGCGTTGAATCACAGAACTCTGGGGCCAACGTCCTGACTTTC; clone size: many; CDR3 length: 15; D gene: .; V gene: TRBV29-1; J gene: TRBJ2-6
CDR3 protein: CASSPQAGRGEKLFF; CDR3 DNA: TGTGCCAGTAGTCCCCAGGCAGGCCGGGGTGAAAAACTGTTTTTT; clone size: many; CDR3 length: 15; D gene: .; V gene: TRBV19; J gene: TRBJ1-4
CDR3 protein: CSALGGWNTEDFF; CDR3 DNA: TGCAGTGCTCTAGGGGGCTGGAACACTGAAGATTTCTTT; clone size: .; CDR3 length: 13; D gene: TRBD1; V gene: TRBV20-1; J gene: TRBJ1-1
CDR3 protein: CSAFTQRGSYNEQFF; CDR3 DNA: TGCAGTGCTTTTACTCAGCGCGGGAGTTACAATGAGCAGTTCTTC; clone size: many; CDR3 length: 15; D gene: TRBD2; V gene: TRBV20-1; J gene: TRBJ2-1
CDR3 protein: CASSTFRLQFF; CDR3 DNA: TGTGCCAGCAGCACCTTTAGGTTGCAGTTCTTC; clone size: few; CDR3 length: 11; D gene: .; V gene: TRBV28; J gene: TRBJ2-1
CDR3 protein: CAIRGPTRGSTDTQYF; CDR3 DNA: TGTGCCATCAGGGGACCGACCAGAGGTAGCACAGATACGCAGTATTTT; clone size: many; CDR3 length: 16; D gene: .; V gene: TRBV10-3; J gene: TRBJ2-3
CDR3 protein: CSARDAGLSPFYLPPHF; CDR3 DNA: TGCAGTGCTAGAGATGCGGGACTGTCACCTTTTTATTTACCCCCCCACTTT; clone size: few; CDR3 length: 17; D gene: .; V gene: TRBV20-1; J gene: TRBJ1-6
CDR3 protein: CASSDGTFYGYTF; CDR3 DNA: TGTGCCAGCAGCGATGGGACATTCTATGGCTACACCTTC; clone size: few; CDR3 length: 13; D gene: .; V gene: TRBV28; J gene: TRBJ1-2
CDR3 protein: CASSLVGTDTQYF; CDR3 DNA: TGTGCCAGCAGCTTAGTTGGCACAGATACGCAGTATTTT; clone size: few; CDR3 length: 13; D gene: .; V gene: TRBV7-6; J gene: TRBJ2-3
CDR3 protein: CASSLDRRPYEQYF; CDR3 DNA: TGCGCCAGCAGCTTGGACAGGCGACCCTACGAGCAGTACTTC; clone size: many; CDR3 length: 14; D gene: .; V gene: TRBV5-1; J gene: TRBJ2-7
CDR3 protein: CASSLAAGDHEQYF; CDR3 DNA: TGCGCCAGCAGCTTGGCGGCAGGGGATCACGAGCAGTACTTC; clone size: many; CDR3 length: 14; D gene: .; V gene: TRBV5-1; J gene: TRBJ2-7
CDR3 protein: CASSYRGVGYGYTF; CDR3 DNA: TGTGCCAGCAGTTACCGGGGAGTCGGCTATGGCTACACCTTC; clone size: few; CDR3 length: 14; D gene: .; V gene: TRBV6-9; J gene: TRBJ1-2
CDR3 protein: CSARAKTGFGAEAFF; CDR3 DNA: TGCAGTGCTAGAGCCAAGACAGGGTTCGGTGCTGAAGCTTTCTTT; clone size: many; CDR3 length: 15; D gene: TRBD1; V gene: TRBV20-1; J gene: TRBJ1-1
CDR3 protein: CASSLAGTSSYNEQFF; CDR3 DNA: TGTGCCAGCAGCTTAGCCGGGACTAGCTCCTACAATGAGCAGTTCTTC; clone size: many; CDR3 length: 16; D gene: TRBD2; V gene: TRBV7-3; J gene: TRBJ2-1
CDR3 protein: CAISEVGATDTQYF; CDR3 DNA: TGTGCCATCAGTGAGGTGGGGGCCACAGATACGCAGTATTTT; clone size: many; CDR3 length: 14; D gene: .; V gene: TRBV10-3; J gene: TRBJ2-3
CDR3 protein: CASSLEARGTGELFF; CDR3 DNA: TGTGCCAGCAGCTTAGAGGCGCGGGGCACCGGGGAGCTGTTTTTT; clone size: many; CDR3 length: 15; D gene: .; V gene: TRBV7-2; J gene: TRBJ2-2
CDR3 protein: CASSLHHATNTGELFF; CDR3 DNA: TGTGCCAGCAGTTTACACCACGCGACGAACACCGGGGAGCTGTTTTTT; clone size: .; CDR3 length: 16; D gene: .; V gene: TRBV27; J gene: TRBJ2-2
CDR3 protein: CASRSGTGGGNTEAFF; CDR3 DNA: TGTGCCAGCAGATCCGGGACAGGGGGAGGGAACACTGAAGCTTTCTTT; clone size: few; CDR3 length: 16; D gene: TRBD1; V gene: TRBV3-1; J gene: TRBJ1-1
CDR3 protein: CASSESTGFTNEQFF; CDR3 DNA: TGTGCCAGCAGTGAAAGTACAGGGTTTACCAATGAGCAGTTCTTC; clone size: few; CDR3 length: 15; D gene: .; V gene: TRBV2; J gene: TRBJ2-1
CDR3 protein: CATSPKRGHEQFF; CDR3 DNA: TGTGCCACCAGCCCAAAAAGGGGTCACGAGCAGTTCTTC; clone size: few; CDR3 length: 13; D gene: .; V gene: TRBV15; J gene: TRBJ2-1
CDR3 protein: CASRSFPKANYGYTF; CDR3 DNA: TGTGCCAGCAGATCCTTTCCTAAAGCGAACTATGGCTACACCTTC; clone size: few; CDR3 length: 15; D gene: .; V gene: TRBV6-2/TRBV6-3; J gene: TRBJ1-2
CDR3 protein: CASSLSGGSAGNTIYF; CDR3 DNA: TGTGCCAGCAGCCTAAGCGGGGGTTCGGCTGGAAACACCATATATTTT; clone size: many; CDR3 length: 16; D gene: .; V gene: TRBV7-3; J gene: TRBJ1-3
CDR3 protein: CASSHPVLPASDYNEQFF; CDR3 DNA: TGTGCCAGCAGCCATCCCGTATTGCCAGCTAGCGATTACAATGAGCAGTTCTTC; clone size: many; CDR3 length: 18; D gene: .; V gene: TRBV7-9; J gene: TRBJ2-1
CDR3 protein: CASSLSGAYGYTF; CDR3 DNA: TGTGCCAGCAGTTTATCGGGCGCCTATGGCTACACCTTC; clone size: few; CDR3 length: 13; D gene: .; V gene: TRBV12-3/TRBV12-4; J gene: TRBJ1-2
CDR3 protein: CATSGLASARQFF; CDR3 DNA: TGTGCCACCAGTGGCCTAGCGTCAGCCAGGCAGTTCTTC; clone size: many; CDR3 length: 13; D gene: .; V gene: TRBV24-1; J gene: TRBJ2-1
CDR3 protein: CASRPTAGPGNTIYF; CDR3 DNA: TGCGCCAGCAGACCTACCGCGGGTCCCGGAAACACCATATATTTT; clone size: many; CDR3 length: 15; D gene: .; V gene: TRBV5-1; J gene: TRBJ1-3
CDR3 protein: CSAVKGNNQPQHF; CDR3 DNA: TGCAGTGCAGTAAAGGGGAACAATCAGCCCCAGCATTTT; clone size: few; CDR3 length: 13; D gene: .; V gene: TRBV20-1; J gene: TRBJ1-5
CDR3 protein: CASSALSGNGNYEQYF; CDR3 DNA: TGTGCCAGCAGCGCTCTTAGCGGGAACGGCAACTACGAGCAGTACTTC; clone size: many; CDR3 length: 16; D gene: TRBD2; V gene: TRBV7-6; J gene: TRBJ2-7
CDR3 protein: CASSQTTEAFF; CDR3 DNA: TGTGCCAGCAGCCAGACGACTGAAGCTTTCTTT; clone size: many; CDR3 length: 11; D gene: .; V gene: TRBV3-1; J gene: TRBJ1-1
CDR3 protein: CASSFGIRDYVYTF; CDR3 DNA: TGTGCCAGCAGCTTTGGCATCAGGGACTATGTCTACACCTTC; clone size: .; CDR3 length: 14; D gene: .; V gene: TRBV7-2; J gene: TRBJ1-2
CDR3 protein: CASSVDLAGGPNTGELFF; CDR3 DNA: TGTGCCAGCAGCGTAGACCTAGCGGGAGGCCCGAACACCGGGGAGCTGTTTTTT; clone size: few; CDR3 length: 18; D gene: TRBD2; V gene: TRBV9; J gene: TRBJ2-2
CDR3 protein: CASNLGQGAGEQYF; CDR3 DNA: TGTGCCAGCAACTTAGGACAGGGGGCTGGGGAGCAGTACTTC; clone size: .; CDR3 length: 14; D gene: TRBD1; V gene: TRBV7-8; J gene: TRBJ2-7
CDR3 protein: CASSVSGHVRVETQYF; CDR3 DNA: TGTGCCAGCAGCGTATCGGGACACGTTCGAGTAGAGACCCAGTACTTC; clone size: many; CDR3 length: 16; D gene: .; V gene: TRBV9; J gene: TRBJ2-5
CDR3 protein: CAISESNEETQYF; CDR3 DNA: TGTGCCATCAGTGAGTCGAATGAAGAGACCCAGTACTTC; clone size: .; CDR3 length: 13; D gene: .; V gene: TRBV10-3; J gene: TRBJ2-5
CDR3 protein: CAIRPRDSSYNEQFF; CDR3 DNA: TGTGCCATCAGACCCCGGGACTCTTCCTACAATGAGCAGTTCTTC; clone size: many; CDR3 length: 15; D gene: .; V gene: TRBV10-3; J gene: TRBJ2-1
CDR3 protein: CASSQTLSGGSTDTQYF; CDR3 DNA: TGTGCCAGCAGCCAGACCCTATCAGGTGGGAGCACAGATACGCAGTATTTT; clone size: many; CDR3 length: 17; D gene: .; V gene: TRBV14; J gene: TRBJ2-3
CDR3 protein: CASSPPGTGGEKLFF; CDR3 DNA: TGTGCCAGCAGCCCCCCCGGGACAGGGGGTGAAAAACTGTTTTTT; clone size: many; CDR3 length: 15; D gene: TRBD1; V gene: TRBV25-1; J gene: TRBJ1-4
CDR3 protein: CASSLSLDQETQYF; CDR3 DNA: TGCGCCAGCAGCTTGTCACTGGACCAAGAGACCCAGTACTTC; clone size: many; CDR3 length: 14; D gene: .; V gene: TRBV5-1; J gene: TRBJ2-5
CDR3 protein: CASSQTTGRSHYGYTF; CDR3 DNA: TGTGCCAGCAGCCAAACGACAGGGAGATCTCACTATGGCTACACCTTC; clone size: many; CDR3 length: 16; D gene: TRBD1; V gene: TRBV7-9; J gene: TRBJ1-2
CDR3 protein: CASTYRVRGTESFF; CDR3 DNA: TGTGCCAGCACTTACAGGGTGAGGGGCACTGAATCTTTCTTT; clone size: .; CDR3 length: 14; D gene: .; V gene: TRBV6-2/TRBV6-3; J gene: TRBJ1-1
CDR3 protein: CASSEEASVGEQYF; CDR3 DNA: TGTGCCAGCAGTGAAGAGGCTAGCGTCGGCGAGCAGTACTTC; clone size: many; CDR3 length: 14; D gene: .; V gene: TRBV6-1; J gene: TRBJ2-7
CDR3 protein: CASSQGKDLNEQFF; CDR3 DNA: TGTGCCAGCAGCCAAGGAAAAGACCTCAATGAGCAGTTCTTC; clone size: many; CDR3 length: 14; D gene: .; V gene: TRBV4-2; J gene: TRBJ2-1
CDR3 protein: CASSEGGGDTDTQYF; CDR3 DNA: TGCGCCAGCAGTGAGGGCGGCGGTGACACAGATACGCAGTATTTT; clone size: many; CDR3 length: 15; D gene: .; V gene: TRBV10-2; J gene: TRBJ2-3
CDR3 protein: CASSFLGQSSYEQYF; CDR3 DNA: TGTGCCAGCAGCTTCCTGGGACAGAGCTCCTACGAGCAGTACTTC; clone size: many; CDR3 length: 15; D gene: TRBD1; V gene: TRBV5-4; J gene: TRBJ2-7